What follows are 20 T cell receptor beta chains derived from one specimen sequenced in a study of blood T cell repertoires in COVID-19. TCRdb keeps only in-frame clones here, not all; method: immunoSEQ multiplex PCR. The sample records 250,000 to 300,000 clones, 90% being singletons. The sample comprised peripheral blood. The origin of the receptors is a woman in her thirties or forties with acute or convalescent COVID-19.

J is TRBJ2-5 and V is TRBV5-5; 8 bases are a match to TRBD2. Germline CDR1 is SGHKS and CDR2 is YYEKEE (reference sequence). This CDR3 contains 15 residues. Trimming cost V 4 bases and J 2 bases; bases outside gene matches: 7. This chain's CDR3 is CASSRSGVGQETQYF. In DNA, the CDR3 is TGTGCCAGCAGCCGTAGCGGGGTGGGTCAAGAGACCCAGTACTTC.

J is TRBJ2-1 and V is TRBV24-1; 7 bases are a match to TRBD1. V was clipped by 4 bases and J by 4 bases; unmatched bases: 9. Germline CDR1 and CDR2: KGHDR and SFDVKD. The CDR3 has 16 residues. The DNA for the CDR3 is TGTGCCACCAGTGACCCCGGGACAGCCCCTTACAATGAGCAGTTCTTC. The encoded protein is CATSDPGTAPYNEQFF.

In its sample, this clone was seen once. The chain employs TRBV19 and TRBJ1-1; D possibly corresponds to TRBD1 (6 bases). This CDR3 has 15 amino acids. Germline-derived CDR1 and CDR2 are LNHDA and SQIVND (reference sequence). With 0 bases removed from V and 1 base from J, the gap between germline ends came to 9 bases. The CDR3 loop reads CASSIDRGANTEAFF. The CDR3 coding sequence is TGTGCCAGTAGTATAGATCGGGGGGCGAACACTGAAGCTTTCTTT.

The CDR3 DNA follows: TGTGCCACCAGCCAAAAAGACTTCTATGGCTACACCTTC. Translated, it gives CATSQKDFYGYTF. V gene TRBV24-1 combines with J gene TRBJ1-2; unclear D gene. V lost 7 bases, J lost 4 bases, and 12 bases lay in between. CDR1 KGHDR and CDR2 SFDVKD come from the germline V gene. The CDR3 extends over 13 amino acids.

This rearrangement joins TRBV5-1 to TRBJ2-5; D is perhaps TRBD1 (6 bases). This CDR3 has 13 amino acids. Germline V CDR1 and CDR2: SGHRS, YFSETQ. V lost 4 bases to trimming and J lost 1 base, with 8 bases between them. In DNA, the CDR3 is TGCGCCAGCAGCGCGGACAGCCAAGAGACCCAGTACTTC. This translates into CASSADSQETQYF. The entire variable domain, with the rest obtained from reference TRBV5-1 and TRBJ2-5, is as follows: KAGVTQTPRYLIKTRGQQVTLSCSPISGHRSVSWYQQTPGQGLQFLFEYFSETQRNKGNFPGRFSGRQFSNSRSEMNVSTLELGDSALYLCASSADSQETQYFGPGTRLLVL.

This chain links TRBV2 with TRBJ1-1, with D tentatively TRBD1 (5 bases). V lost 3 bases to trimming and J lost 4 bases, with 9 bases between them. Germline CDR1 is SNHLY and CDR2 is FYNNEI. CDR3 length equals 13 residues. CDR3 protein: CASSDSRGTEAFF. Written as DNA, the CDR3 is TGTGCCAGCAGTGATTCAAGGGGCACTGAAGCTTTCTTT.

This clone was observed a single time. The rearrangement links TRBV13 to TRBJ2-2; 10 bases fit TRBD1. V was pared by 4 bases and J by 3 bases, with 5 bases of the junction left unmatched. Per germline, CDR1 PRHDT and CDR2 FYEKMQ (reference sequence). The length of the CDR3 is 16 residues. CDR3 nucleotide sequence: TGTGCCAGCAGCTCCGGGACAGGGGACTACACCGGGGAGCTGTTTTTT. Amino acid sequence: CASSSGTGDYTGELFF.

V is TRBV7-2 and J is TRBJ2-2; 8 bases match TRBD1. CDR3 length: 15 amino acids. Trimming cost V 10 bases and J 0 bases; bases outside gene matches: 7. The V gene's germline CDR1 is SGHTA and CDR2 FQGNSA. This CDR3 is CATHRGASNTGELFF. The CDR3 DNA reads TGTGCCACCCACAGGGGGGCCTCGAACACCGGGGAGCTGTTTTTT. Based on the CDR3 plus reference TRBV7-2 and TRBJ2-2, the full variable domain is GAGVSQSPSNKVTEKGKDVELRCDPISGHTALYWYRQSLGQGLEFLIYFQGNSAPDKSGLPSDRFSAERTGGSVSTLTIQRTQQEDSAVYLCATHRGASNTGELFFGEGSRLTVL.

The rearrangement joins TRBV28 to TRBJ1-2; D is unresolved. With 7 bases removed from V and 2 bases from J, the gap between germline ends came to 11 bases. The CDR3 extends over 13 amino acids. Germline CDR1 reads MDHEN; CDR2 reads SYDVKM. CDR3 DNA: TGTGCCAGCACCGCAGCCGGGAACTATGGCTACACCTTC. Translating it yields CASTAAGNYGYTF.

This rearrangement joins TRBV6-2 or TRBV6-3 to TRBJ2-5; 7 bases match TRBD1. Germline loops: CDR1 MNHEY, CDR2 SVGEGT. The CDR3 has 15 residues. J was trimmed by 5 bases and V by 2 bases; bases with no gene match: 8. CDR3 coding DNA: TGTGCCAGCAGTTACGGTCAGGTGACAGGGGAGACCCAGTACTTC. Residues: CASSYGQVTGETQYF.

The CDR3: CASSNDPLAKEFF. CDR3 DNA: TGTGCCAGCAGCAATGATCCCTTAGCCAAGGAGTTCTTC. The chain links TRBV12-3 or TRBV12-4 to TRBJ2-1, with no clear D. There are 13 residues in the CDR3. V lost 6 bases to trimming and J lost 14 bases, with 20 bases between them.

The chain employs TRBV2 and TRBJ2-4; possibly TRBD1 for D (6 bases). The V gene lost 6 bases and the J gene lost 2 bases, with 17 bases spanning the gap. The CDR3 consists of 16 residues. Germline loops: CDR1 SNHLY, CDR2 FYNNEI. Here the CDR3 reads CASSSRGRGTKNIQYF. The DNA of the CDR3 is TGTGCCAGCAGCAGCAGGGGCAGAGGGACCAAAAACATTCAGTACTTC.

The chain carries TRBV19 and TRBJ1-1; D is perhaps TRBD1 (6 bases). Germline-derived CDR1 and CDR2 are LNHDA and SQIVND (reference sequence). V lost 2 bases to trimming and J lost 2 bases, with 9 bases between them. This CDR3 has 14 amino acids. CDR3 coding DNA: TGTGCCAGTAGTATAACCAGGGGAAACACTGAAGCTTTCTTT. Translated, it gives CASSITRGNTEAFF.

V usage is TRBV12-3 or TRBV12-4 and J usage is TRBJ2-5, with a tentative D call TRBD1 (5 bases). Trimming shortened V by 3 bases and J by 4 bases, and 9 bases separated the two germline ends. The CDR3 extends over 13 amino acids. CDR3 DNA sequence: TGTGCCAGCAGTTTCCTTGGGGCAGAGACCCAGTACTTC. Translation: CASSFLGAETQYF.

This chain connects TRBV11-2 to TRBJ1-1, with TRBD1 identical over 8 bases. The CDR3 runs to 13 residues. The V gene's germline CDR1 is SGHAT and CDR2 FQNNGV. The V segment lost 6 bases and the J segment 4 bases; nucleotides outside the gene matches: 4. CDR3 nucleotides: TGTGCCAGCAGGACAGGGGTTCGCACTGAAGCTTTCTTT. It yields the protein CASRTGVRTEAFF.

The chain carries TRBV7-8 and TRBJ1-3; tentative D call: TRBD1 (6 bases). Trimming shortened V by 5 bases and J by 1 base, and 15 bases separated the two germline ends. The germline V gene has CDR1 SGHVS and CDR2 FQNEAQ. The CDR3 consists of 16 residues. The CDR3 DNA reads as TGTGCCAGCAGCCAAGGGACACCGAGATCTGGAAACACCATATATTTT. This codes for CASSQGTPRSGNTIYF.

The gene calls are TRBV6-6 and TRBJ1-2; maybe TRBD1 (6 bases). The germline V and J ends were trimmed by 6 bases and 4 bases, with 12 bases remaining between them. This CDR3 contains 13 residues. Germline loops: CDR1 MNHNY, CDR2 SVGAGI (reference sequence). The CDR3 region has the DNA TGTGCCAGCAGCCAGGACAGTTCCTATGGCTACACCTTC. This sequence encodes CASSQDSSYGYTF.

Here the CDR3 DNA reads TGTGCCAGCAGCTTAGATAGAAATACGCAGTATTTT. Its translation: CASSLDRNTQYF. This chain connects TRBV11-2 to TRBJ2-3; D ambiguous. The V end was cut by 0 bases, the J end by 7 bases, with 5 bases between. Germline CDR1 reads SGHAT; CDR2 reads FQNNGV. The CDR3 length is 12 residues. Full variable domain (rest looked up from reference TRBV11-2 and TRBJ2-3): EAGVAQSPRYKIIEKRQSVAFWCNPISGHATLYWYQQILGQGPKLLIQFQNNGVVDDSQLPKDRFSAERLKGVDSTLKIQPAKLEDSAVYLCASSLDRNTQYFGPGTRLTVL.

The chain uses TRBV30 and TRBJ2-4; D gene ambiguous. The V gene lost 2 bases and the J gene lost 1 base, with 9 bases spanning the gap. The CDR3 consists of 14 residues. Germline-derived CDR1 and CDR2 are GTSNPN and SVGIG (reference sequence). In nucleotides, the CDR3 is TGTGCCTGGAGTCCGCTAGGTGCCAAAAACATTCAGTACTTC. It encodes CAWSPLGAKNIQYF.

V and J are TRBV18 and TRBJ1-1; D possibly corresponds to TRBD1 (5 bases). CDR1 KGHSH and CDR2 LQKENI come from the germline V gene. The CDR3 extends over 12 amino acids. V dropped 1 base and J dropped 7 bases, with 7 bases sitting between them. The CDR3 region is CASSPLTGEAFF. The CDR3 coding sequence is TGTGCCAGCTCACCACTAACAGGTGAAGCTTTCTTT.